The clone carrying this T cell receptor beta chain was counted a single time. The antigen is not known. Germline CDR1 SEHNR, CDR2 FQNEAQ (reference sequence). The CDR3 has 14 residues. V lost 7 bases, J lost 4 bases, and 16 bases lay in between. The sorted conventional CD4 T cells were gated as CD4+CD127+. The source of the sample is a study of B cell selection in AIRE deficiency. General study findings and limits: Approximately 32% of healthy-donor shared Treg TCRbeta sequences appeared in patient Tconv cells. Healthy Tconv contained roughly two fifths of shared healthy Treg sequences; only TCRbeta sequenced. Shared Treg sequences were biased toward short CDR3s with few non-templated nucleotide insertions.

Per the original methods: Pooled conventional T cells gave about 11x10^4 patient and around 1.4x10^5 donor TCRbeta sequences. The table came from immunoSEQ multiplex PCR; TCRdb's copy has only in-frame clones and leaves some out. V and J calls and clone size are those listed in that table; D and trimming were worked out from the DNA. The sample holds roughly 25,000 clones, approximately 96% seen once. The V call is TRBV7-9, the J call TRBJ1-1; no firm D call. The sequenced sample was conventional CD4+ T cells sorted from PBMCs. This clonotype was sampled from a human donor with AIRE deficiency. CDR3 amino acids: CASTPGWGSTEAFF. CDR3 DNA sequence: TGTGCCAGCACCCCTGGGTGGGGATCCACTGAAGCTTTCTTT.